The entry below describes one T cell receptor (beta chain). What it binds is not known. The same CDR3 is also encoded by other DNA sequences in this sample. The V and J ends lost 0 bases and 2 bases respectively, with 6 bases between them. The V gene's germline CDR1 is SGHRS and CDR2 YFSETQ. CDR3 length: 14 residues. The data were taken from a study of OX40 agonist ivuxolimab in advanced cancers. The overall study: The group had a mean age of around 60 years, ranged from about 20 to 79, and was 80% to 85% male.

Profiling relied on immunoSEQ multiplex PCR, and the TCRdb table lists in-frame clones only, not all of them. Of around 67,000 clones listed, approximately 90% were seen once; the top ten hold around 2.2%. Findings and caveats of the study: People who partly responded at 0.1-3.0 mg/kg had some of the least clonal expansion seen.

This TCR was sampled from an adult with an advanced solid tumor such as melanoma, head and neck, liver or kidney cancer. This chain connects TRBV5-1 to TRBJ1-5; weak D call: TRBD1 (5 bases). Sequencing used CD4+ or CD8+ T cells sorted from blood, obtained in a trial of the OX40 agonist ivuxolimab. The CDR3 is CASSLEGGNQPQHF. In nucleotides, the CDR3 is TGCGCCAGCAGCTTGGAAGGGGGCAATCAGCCCCAGCATTTT.